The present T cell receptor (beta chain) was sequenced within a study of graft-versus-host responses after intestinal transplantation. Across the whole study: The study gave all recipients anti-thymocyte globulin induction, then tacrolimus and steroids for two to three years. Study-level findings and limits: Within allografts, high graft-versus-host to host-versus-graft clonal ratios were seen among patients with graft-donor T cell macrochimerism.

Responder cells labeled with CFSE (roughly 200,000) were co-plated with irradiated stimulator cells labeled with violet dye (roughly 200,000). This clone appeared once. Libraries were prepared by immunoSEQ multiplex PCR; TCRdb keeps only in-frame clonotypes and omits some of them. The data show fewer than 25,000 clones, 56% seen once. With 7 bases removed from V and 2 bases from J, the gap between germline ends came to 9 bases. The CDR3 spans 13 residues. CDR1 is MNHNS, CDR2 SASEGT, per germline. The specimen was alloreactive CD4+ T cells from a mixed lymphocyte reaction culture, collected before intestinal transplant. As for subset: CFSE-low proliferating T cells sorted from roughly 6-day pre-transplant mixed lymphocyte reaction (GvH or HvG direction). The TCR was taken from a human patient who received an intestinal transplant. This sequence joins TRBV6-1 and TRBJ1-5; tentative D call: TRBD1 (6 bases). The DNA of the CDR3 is TGTGCCAGCAACAGGGATGGCAATCAGCCCCAGCATTTT. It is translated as CASNRDGNQPQHF.